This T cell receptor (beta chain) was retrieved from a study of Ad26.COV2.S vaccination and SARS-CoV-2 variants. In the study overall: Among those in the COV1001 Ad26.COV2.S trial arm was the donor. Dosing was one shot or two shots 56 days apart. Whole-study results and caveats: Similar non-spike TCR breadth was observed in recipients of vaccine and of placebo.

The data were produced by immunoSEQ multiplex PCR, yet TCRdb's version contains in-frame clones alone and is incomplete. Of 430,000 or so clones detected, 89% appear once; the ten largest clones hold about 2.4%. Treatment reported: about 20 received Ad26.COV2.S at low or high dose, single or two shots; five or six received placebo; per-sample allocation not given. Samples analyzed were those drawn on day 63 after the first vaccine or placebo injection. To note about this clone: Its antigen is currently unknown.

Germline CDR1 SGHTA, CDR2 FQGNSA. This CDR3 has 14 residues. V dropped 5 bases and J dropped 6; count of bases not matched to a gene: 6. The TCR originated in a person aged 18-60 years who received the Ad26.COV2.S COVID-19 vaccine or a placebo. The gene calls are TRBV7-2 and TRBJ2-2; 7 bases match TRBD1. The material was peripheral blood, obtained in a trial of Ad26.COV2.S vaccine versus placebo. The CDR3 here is CASSPYRGSGELFF. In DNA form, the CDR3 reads TGTGCCAGCAGCCCCTACAGGGGTTCCGGGGAGCTGTTTTTT.